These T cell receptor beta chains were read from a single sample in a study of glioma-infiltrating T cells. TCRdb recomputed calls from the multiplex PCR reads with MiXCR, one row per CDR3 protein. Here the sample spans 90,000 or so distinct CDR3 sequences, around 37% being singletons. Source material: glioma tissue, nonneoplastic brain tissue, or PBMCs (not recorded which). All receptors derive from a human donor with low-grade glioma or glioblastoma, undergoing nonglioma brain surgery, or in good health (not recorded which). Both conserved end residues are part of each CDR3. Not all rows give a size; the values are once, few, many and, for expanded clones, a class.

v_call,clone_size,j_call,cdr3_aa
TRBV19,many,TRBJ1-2,CASSSSGNYGYTF
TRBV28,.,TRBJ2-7,CAGNGQHYEQYF
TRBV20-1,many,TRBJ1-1,CSARYSGLTEAFF
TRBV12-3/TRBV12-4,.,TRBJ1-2,CASSLVDRPNYGNTF
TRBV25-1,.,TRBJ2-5,CASSESRGGQETQYF
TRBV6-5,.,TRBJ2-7,CVSSYERAGTGAFYEQYF
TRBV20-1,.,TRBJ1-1,CSARPGQSMNTEAFF
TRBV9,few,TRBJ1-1,CASSPSPVTGIAEAFF
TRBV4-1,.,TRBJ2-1,CASSLEGRVSSPLQF
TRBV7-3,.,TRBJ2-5,CASPNHRGGETKYF
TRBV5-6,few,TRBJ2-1,CASGQRTLGNEQFF
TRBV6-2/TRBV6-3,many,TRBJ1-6,CASSRKQGIYNSPLHF
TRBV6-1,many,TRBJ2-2,CATSPGTGLSTGELFF
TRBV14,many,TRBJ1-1,CASSQVSKGEAFF
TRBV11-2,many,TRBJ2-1,CASSLVVRSSGVGEQFF
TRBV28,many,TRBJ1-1,CASSLVGGSNTEAFF
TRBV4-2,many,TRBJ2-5,CASSLGERVAQETQYF
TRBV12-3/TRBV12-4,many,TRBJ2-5,CASSLGAGLETQYF
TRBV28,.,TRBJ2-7,CAGSKTYERYF
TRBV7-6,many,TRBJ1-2,CASSPDRNYGYTF
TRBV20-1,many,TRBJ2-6,CSASHRSSSGANVLTF
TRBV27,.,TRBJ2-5,CASSLFGASGGQETQYF
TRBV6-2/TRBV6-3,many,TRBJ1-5,CASSLVRDSNQPQHF
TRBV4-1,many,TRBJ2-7,CASSPPGQVGSEQYF
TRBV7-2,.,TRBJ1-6,CASSSGKTQLNSPLLF
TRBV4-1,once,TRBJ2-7,CSSSQEPTGGYYKQYF
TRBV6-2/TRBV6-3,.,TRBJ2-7,CANSIPPSQGGSYEQYF
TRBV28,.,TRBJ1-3,CASSLRQGGTGNTIYF
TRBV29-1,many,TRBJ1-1,CSGTATLGASEAFF
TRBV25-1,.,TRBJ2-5,CASSELGGLGTQYF
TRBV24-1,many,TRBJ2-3,CATSDPTGWGTDTQYF
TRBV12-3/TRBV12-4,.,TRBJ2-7,CASSQGGQGHEQYF
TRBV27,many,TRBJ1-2,CASSPAGRINGYTF